These 25 T cell receptor beta chains share one sample of origin, sequenced in a study of control samples from healthy donors and cancer patients. The data were produced by immunoSEQ multiplex PCR, yet TCRdb's version contains in-frame clones alone and is incomplete. The sample lists 90,000 to 120,000 clones, 70% to 85% occurring once. The specimen sequenced was blood. These TCRs come from a young man in good health.

This clone was recorded a few times. The chain joins TRBV4-3 to TRBJ2-1, with 8 positions matching TRBD2. Unmatched junction bases numbered 15, after V lost 3 bases and J lost 8 bases. CDR3 length equals 17 residues. From germline, CDR1 is LGHNA and CDR2 YSLEER. This chain's CDR3 is CASSHTPRGGRGDEQFF. CDR3 DNA sequence: TGCGCCAGCAGCCACACACCCCGCGGGGGGAGAGGTGATGAGCAGTTCTTC.

The chain uses TRBV2 and TRBJ2-7, with TRBD1 identical over 8 bases. V shed 7 bases and J 3 bases; nucleotides not matched to a gene: 5. The CDR3 is 13 residues long. Germline CDR1 and CDR2: SNHLY and FYNNEI. The CDR3 spells CASNRQGIYEQYV. CDR3 sequence (DNA): TGTGCCAGCAATAGACAGGGGATCTACGAGCAGTACGTC.

This clone was detected only once. The chain recombines TRBV19 with TRBJ2-1, with a possible D match to TRBD1 (6 bases). The germline V gene encodes CDR1 LNHDA and CDR2 SQIVND (reference sequence). V shed 3 bases and J shed 6 bases, with 12 bases lying between them. The CDR3 totals 14 residues. The CDR3 loop reads CASSIRGKGNEQFF. CDR3 DNA: TGTGCCAGTAGTATCAGGGGTAAGGGCAATGAGCAGTTCTTC.

This clone is a singleton in its sample. The gene calls are TRBV11-2 and TRBJ2-7; 9 bases are shared with TRBD1. The length of the CDR3 is 18 residues. Germline loops: CDR1 SGHAT, CDR2 FQNNGV. J lost 6 bases, V lost 3 bases, and 18 bases had no gene match. The CDR3 loop reads CASSFPTYRDRAVSEQYF. CDR3 DNA sequence: TGTGCCAGCAGCTTCCCAACCTACCGGGACAGGGCAGTCTCCGAGCAGTACTTC.

The gene calls are TRBV6-5 and TRBJ1-3, with no clear D. This CDR3 is built from 13 residues. Germline values: CDR1 MNHEY, CDR2 SVGAGI. Trimming left V 5 bases short and J 4 bases short, with 9 bases between. The CDR3 spells CASSLLQGNTIYF. In DNA form, the CDR3 reads TGTGCCAGCAGTCTACTACAGGGAAACACCATATATTTT.

This sequence joins TRBV5-6 and TRBJ2-2, with TRBD1 identical over 8 bases. CDR1 is SGHDT, CDR2 YYEEEE, per germline. The CDR3 has 14 residues. J lost 5 bases, V lost 3 bases, and 3 bases had no gene match. CDR3 loop: CASSWTGLTGELFF. The CDR3, as DNA: TGTGCCAGCAGCTGGACAGGGTTGACCGGGGAGCTGTTTTTT.

The chain recombines TRBV18 with TRBJ1-6; D may be TRBD1 (5 bases). The CDR3 totals 15 residues. The V and J ends lost 3 bases and 10 bases respectively, with 16 bases between them. Germline CDR1 reads KGHSH; CDR2 reads LQKENI. In DNA, the CDR3 is TGTGCCAGCTCACCCGTTGGGACTCAAAGCTCACCCCTCCACTTT. Protein sequence: CASSPVGTQSSPLHF.

The chain links TRBV4-1 to TRBJ1-2; 8 bases are a match to TRBD1. The J segment lost 2 bases and the V segment lost 4 bases, leaving 0 bases of the junction unmatched. Germline V gives CDR1 MGHRA, CDR2 YSYEKL. CDR3 length: 13 residues. CDR3 DNA: TGCGCCAGCAGCCGACAGGGGAACTATGGCTACACCTTC. Protein product: CASSRQGNYGYTF.

This CDR3 is CASSEGRVGEKLFF. CDR3 in DNA: TGCGCCAGCAGTGAGGGACGGGTTGGAGAAAAACTGTTTTTT. The chain joins TRBV10-2 to TRBJ1-4; D is undetermined. The V and J ends lost 2 bases and 8 bases respectively, with 12 bases between them. CDR3 length: 14 amino acids. Germline CDR1 reads WSHSY; CDR2 reads SAAADI.

V is TRBV28 and J is TRBJ2-7; D gene ambiguous. CDR3 length equals 14 residues. V dropped 0 bases and J dropped 1 base, with 7 bases sitting between them. CDR1 MDHEN and CDR2 SYDVKM come from the germline V gene. The CDR3, as DNA: TGTGCCAGCAGTTTATGGCCTCGGTCCTACGAGCAGTACTTC. Protein product: CASSLWPRSYEQYF.

This clone was counted a few times. The CDR3 DNA reads TGTGCCAGCTCCCCGCGAGGGGGCAGGGTGAACACTGAAGCTTTCTTT. Protein product: CASSPRGGRVNTEAFF. The rearrangement links TRBV5-4 to TRBJ1-1; 7 bases fit TRBD1. Germline V gene lookup returns CDR1 SGHNT and CDR2 YYREEE (reference sequence). V gave up 7 bases and J gave up 0 bases; unmatched junction bases: 12. CDR3 length equals 16 residues.

This chain connects TRBV4-2 to TRBJ2-2; the D gene is possibly TRBD1 (6 bases). With 0 bases removed from V and 6 bases from J, the gap between germline ends came to 11 bases. Germline CDR1 is LGHNA and CDR2 is YNFKEQ. The CDR3 runs 15 residues. The DNA for the CDR3 is TGTGCCAGCAGCCAAGACAGGGGTGCGGCCGGGGAGCTGTTTTTT. As protein: CASSQDRGAAGELFF.

This clone has only a few counts. The DNA of the CDR3 is TGTGCCAGCAGCAACGTAAGATCGAGGCCCCAGCATTTT. As protein: CASSNVRSRPQHF. The chain carries TRBV21-1 and TRBJ1-5. TRBV21-1 is classified as a pseudogene. This CDR3 has 13 residues.

V and J are TRBV2 and TRBJ1-4, with D maybe TRBD1 (5 bases). The ends were cut back, 3 bases at V and 3 bases at J, with 11 bases in the middle. The germline gives CDR1 SNHLY, CDR2 FYNNEI. There are 15 residues in the CDR3. DNA of the CDR3: TGTGCCAGCAGTGAGAAGGGACGGGCTAATGAAAAACTGTTTTTT. Protein sequence: CASSEKGRANEKLFF.

The CDR3 here is CASAYRQQLQETQYF. In DNA form, the CDR3 reads TGTGCCAGCGCATACAGACAGCAATTACAAGAGACCCAGTACTTC. The chain combines TRBV28 with TRBJ2-5; possibly TRBD1 for D (5 bases). The V and J ends lost 8 bases and 2 bases respectively, with 18 bases between them. This CDR3 is 15 amino acids long. Germline CDR1 reads MDHEN; CDR2 reads SYDVKM.

This chain uses TRBV6-5 with TRBJ1-2, with no clear D. CDR1 and CDR2 (germline): MNHEY, SVGAGI. V was clipped by 0 bases and J by 4 bases, with 12 bases between them. The CDR3 spans 15 residues. In DNA, the CDR3 is TGTGCCAGCAGTTACTCGGACGGAGGTATCTATGGCTACACCTTC. Protein: CASSYSDGGIYGYTF.

This clone was counted a single time. This rearrangement joins TRBV27 to TRBJ2-3, with D perhaps TRBD1 (5 bases). Germline V gene data show CDR1 as MNHEY and CDR2 as SMNVEV (reference sequence). The V end was cut by 8 bases, the J end by 3 bases, with 18 bases between. The CDR3 sequence is 15 residues long. The CDR3 spells CASGRTRVQTDTQYF. In nucleotides, the CDR3 is TGTGCCAGCGGAAGGACACGGGTGCAGACAGATACGCAGTATTTT.

In nucleotides, the CDR3 is TGTGCCAGCAGCTTAACCAGTTCCGGACAGGCCTTTTGGTATGGCTACACCTTC. It specifies CASSLTSSGQAFWYGYTF. V gene TRBV13 combines with J gene TRBJ1-2; 7 bases are a match to TRBD1. The V segment lost 2 bases and the J segment 5 bases; nucleotides outside the gene matches: 17. The germline V gene encodes CDR1 PRHDT and CDR2 FYEKMQ (reference sequence). The CDR3 has 18 amino acids.

This clone was observed a single time. The chain uses TRBV6-2 or TRBV6-3 and TRBJ2-3; 9 bases agree with TRBD2. From germline, CDR1 is MNHEY and CDR2 SVGEGT. V lost 2 bases to trimming and J lost 2 bases; unmatched junction nucleotides: 5. CDR3 size: 16 residues. In DNA form, the CDR3 reads TGTGCCAGCAGTTACGATGGACTAGCGCCCACAGATACGCAGTATTTT. Amino acid sequence: CASSYDGLAPTDTQYF.

This chain uses TRBV6-1 with TRBJ2-1; TRBD1 matches 7 bases. Trimming took 2 bases from V and 5 from J; bases not matched to a gene: 6. This CDR3 region has 15 residues. The germline V gene has CDR1 MNHNS and CDR2 SASEGT. DNA for the CDR3: TGTGCCAGCAGTGAATTTAGGGGGCAGCACAATGAGCAGTTCTTC. This sequence encodes CASSEFRGQHNEQFF.

The chain recombines TRBV5-1 with TRBJ2-3, with D possibly being TRBD2 (6 bases). The CDR3 sequence is 15 residues long. The V gene's germline CDR1 is SGHRS and CDR2 YFSETQ. V lost 0 bases and J lost 1, with 9 bases in between. The CDR3 DNA reads TGCGCCAGCAGCTTGGCACGCGGGGGCACAGATACGCAGTATTTT. This translates into CASSLARGGTDTQYF. Full variable domain (remainder filled in from reference TRBV5-1 and TRBJ2-3): KAGVTQTPRYLIKTRGQQVTLSCSPISGHRSVSWYQQTPGQGLQFLFEYFSETQRNKGNFPGRFSGRQFSNSRSEMNVSTLELGDSALYLCASSLARGGTDTQYFGPGTRLTVL.

This clone has a handful of counts. The J gene is TRBJ2-3, the V gene TRBV7-9, with D perhaps TRBD1 (6 bases). CDR1 is SEHNR and CDR2 is FQNEAQ in the germline V gene (reference sequence). CDR3 length equals 18 residues. Between the trimmed V and J ends, which lost 3 bases and 2 bases, there was a span of 21 bases. The DNA for the CDR3 is TGTGCCAGCAGCTTGATAGACAGGAGCAGGCTCTTCACAGATACGCAGTATTTT. It codes for CASSLIDRSRLFTDTQYF.

The chain is built from TRBV3-1 (or the pseudogene TRBV3-2) and TRBJ1-5; D call uncertain. Germline loops: CDR1 LGHDT, CDR2 YNNKEL (reference sequence). CDR3 length: 13 amino acids. Trimming shortened V by 1 base and J by 5 bases, and 6 bases separated the two germline ends. The CDR3 here is CASSQGQYQPQHF. DNA for the CDR3: TGTGCCAGCAGCCAAGGGCAATATCAGCCCCAGCATTTT.

The chain joins TRBV18 to TRBJ1-3, with no clear D. CDR1 is KGHSH, CDR2 LQKENI, per germline. This CDR3 spans 14 amino acids. V gave up 6 bases and J gave up 0 bases, with 9 bases separating them. CDR3 nucleotide sequence: TGTGCCAGCTCCCCAGCTCTCTCTGGAAACACCATATATTTT. This translates into CASSPALSGNTIYF.

J is TRBJ1-5 and V is TRBV6-5; 7 nucleotides line up with TRBD1. V was pared by 6 bases and J by 4 bases, with 6 bases of the junction left unmatched. This CDR3 spans 14 amino acids. Germline loops: CDR1 MNHEY, CDR2 SVGAGI. CDR3 sequence reads: CASRDRAGNQPQHF. In DNA, the CDR3 is TGTGCCAGCAGAGACAGGGCTGGAAATCAGCCCCAGCATTTT.